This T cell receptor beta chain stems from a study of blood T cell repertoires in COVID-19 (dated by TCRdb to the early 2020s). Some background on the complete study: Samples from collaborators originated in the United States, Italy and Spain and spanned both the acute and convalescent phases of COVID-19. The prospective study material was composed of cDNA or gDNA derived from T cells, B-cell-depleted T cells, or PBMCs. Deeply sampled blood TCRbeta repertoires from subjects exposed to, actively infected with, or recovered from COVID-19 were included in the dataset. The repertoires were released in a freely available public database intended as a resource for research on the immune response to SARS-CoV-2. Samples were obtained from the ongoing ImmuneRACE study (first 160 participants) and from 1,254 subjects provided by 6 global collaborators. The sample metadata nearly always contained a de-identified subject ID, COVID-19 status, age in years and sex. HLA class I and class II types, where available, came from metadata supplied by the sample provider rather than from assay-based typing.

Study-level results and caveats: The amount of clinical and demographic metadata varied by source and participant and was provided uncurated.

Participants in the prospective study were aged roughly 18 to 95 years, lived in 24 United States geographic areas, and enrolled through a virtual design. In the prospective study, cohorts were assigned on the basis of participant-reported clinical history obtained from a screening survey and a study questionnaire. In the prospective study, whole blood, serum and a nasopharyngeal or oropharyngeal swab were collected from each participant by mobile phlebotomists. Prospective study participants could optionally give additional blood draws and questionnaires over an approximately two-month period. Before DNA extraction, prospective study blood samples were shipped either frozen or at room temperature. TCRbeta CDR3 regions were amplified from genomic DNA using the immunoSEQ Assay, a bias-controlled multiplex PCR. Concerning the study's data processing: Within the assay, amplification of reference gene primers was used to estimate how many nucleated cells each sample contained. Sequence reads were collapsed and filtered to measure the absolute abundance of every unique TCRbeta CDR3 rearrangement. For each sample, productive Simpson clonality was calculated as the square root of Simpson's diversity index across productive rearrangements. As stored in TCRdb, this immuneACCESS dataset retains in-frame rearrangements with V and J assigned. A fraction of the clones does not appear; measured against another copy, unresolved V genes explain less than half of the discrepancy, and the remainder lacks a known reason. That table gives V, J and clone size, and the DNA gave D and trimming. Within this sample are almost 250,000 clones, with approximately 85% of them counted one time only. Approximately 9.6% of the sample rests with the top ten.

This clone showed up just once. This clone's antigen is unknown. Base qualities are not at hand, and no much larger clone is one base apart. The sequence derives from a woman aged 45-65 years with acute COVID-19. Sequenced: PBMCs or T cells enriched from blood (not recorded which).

The sequenced DNA is TGTGCCAGCAGCCCCTCGACGGAGACTGAGCCCCAGCATTTT. It translates to CASSPSTETEPQHF. Recombination connected TRBV11-2 to TRBJ1-5; there is no confident call for the D gene. Spanning cysteine to phenylalanine, the CDR3 consists of 14 amino acids. CDR3 DNA is the only sequence kept; it has 42 bases, read in frame from the first base. Trimming costs V 5 bases and J 8 bases, and their ends lie 16 bases apart. In the germline V gene, CDR1 corresponds to SGHAT and CDR2 to FQNNGV.